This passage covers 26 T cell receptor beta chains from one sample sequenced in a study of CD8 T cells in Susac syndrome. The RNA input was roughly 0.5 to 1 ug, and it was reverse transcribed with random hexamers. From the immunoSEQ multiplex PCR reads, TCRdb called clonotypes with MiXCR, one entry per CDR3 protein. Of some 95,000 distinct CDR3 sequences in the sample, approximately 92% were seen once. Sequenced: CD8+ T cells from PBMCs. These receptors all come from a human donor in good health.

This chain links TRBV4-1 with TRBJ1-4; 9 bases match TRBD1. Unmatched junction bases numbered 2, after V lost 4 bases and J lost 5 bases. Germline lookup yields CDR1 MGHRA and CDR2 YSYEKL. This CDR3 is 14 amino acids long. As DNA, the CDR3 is TGCGCCAGCAGCCCAGGGACAGGGAATGAAAAACTGTTTTTT. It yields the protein CASSPGTGNEKLFF.

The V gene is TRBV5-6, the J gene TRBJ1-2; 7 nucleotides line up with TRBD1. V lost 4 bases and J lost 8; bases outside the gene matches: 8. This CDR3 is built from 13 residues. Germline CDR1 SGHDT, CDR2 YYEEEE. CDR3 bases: TGTGCCAGCAGCAACGGGACAGTCTACGGCTACACCTTC. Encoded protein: CASSNGTVYGYTF.

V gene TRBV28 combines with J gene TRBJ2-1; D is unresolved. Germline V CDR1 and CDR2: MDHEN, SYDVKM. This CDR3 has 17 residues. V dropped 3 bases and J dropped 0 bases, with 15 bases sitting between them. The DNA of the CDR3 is TGTGCCAGCAGTTTCCCGGACGGCGGAAGCTCCTACAATGAGCAGTTCTTC. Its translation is CASSFPDGGSSYNEQFF.

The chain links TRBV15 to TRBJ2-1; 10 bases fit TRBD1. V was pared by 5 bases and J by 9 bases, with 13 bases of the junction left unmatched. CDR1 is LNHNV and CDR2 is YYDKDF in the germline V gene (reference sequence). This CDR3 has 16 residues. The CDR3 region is CATSSPGTGDSAEQFF. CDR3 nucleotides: TGTGCCACCAGCTCCCCCGGGACAGGGGACTCGGCTGAGCAGTTCTTC.

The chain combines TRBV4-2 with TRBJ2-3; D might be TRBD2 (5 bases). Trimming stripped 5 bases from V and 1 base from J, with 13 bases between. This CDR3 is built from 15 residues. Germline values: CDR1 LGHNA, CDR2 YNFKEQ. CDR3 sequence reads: CASSGKADGTDTQYF. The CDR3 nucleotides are TGTGCCAGCAGCGGAAAAGCGGATGGCACAGATACGCAGTATTTT.

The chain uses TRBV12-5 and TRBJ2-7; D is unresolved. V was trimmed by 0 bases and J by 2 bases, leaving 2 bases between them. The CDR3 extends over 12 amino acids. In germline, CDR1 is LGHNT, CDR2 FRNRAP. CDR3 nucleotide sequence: TGTGCTAGTGGTTTGGTACCCTACGAGCAGTACTTC. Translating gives CASGLVPYEQYF.

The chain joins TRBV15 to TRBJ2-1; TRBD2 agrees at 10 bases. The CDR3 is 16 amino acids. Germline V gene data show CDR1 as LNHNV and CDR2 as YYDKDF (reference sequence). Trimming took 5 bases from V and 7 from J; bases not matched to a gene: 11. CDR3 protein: CATSVYSRTSGNEQFF. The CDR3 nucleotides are TGTGCCACCAGCGTCTATAGTCGGACTAGCGGTAATGAGCAGTTCTTC.

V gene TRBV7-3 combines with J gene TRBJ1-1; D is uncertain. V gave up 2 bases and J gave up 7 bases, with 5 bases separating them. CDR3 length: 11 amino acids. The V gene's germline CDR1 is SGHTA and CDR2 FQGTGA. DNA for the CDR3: TGTGCCAGCAGCTTATTTAATGAAGCTTTCTTT. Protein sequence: CASSLFNEAFF. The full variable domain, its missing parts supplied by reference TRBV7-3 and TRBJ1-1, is GAGVSQTPSNKVTEKGKYVELRCDPISGHTALYWYRQSLGQGPEFLIYFQGTGAADDSGLPNDRFFAVRPEGSVSTLKIQRTERGDSAVYLCASSLFNEAFFGQGTRLTVV.

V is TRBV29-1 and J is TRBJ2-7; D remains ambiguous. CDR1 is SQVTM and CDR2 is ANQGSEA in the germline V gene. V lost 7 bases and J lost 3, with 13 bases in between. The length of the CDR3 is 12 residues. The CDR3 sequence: CSAGVVGYEQYF. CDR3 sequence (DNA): TGCAGCGCTGGGGTAGTAGGCTACGAGCAGTACTTC.

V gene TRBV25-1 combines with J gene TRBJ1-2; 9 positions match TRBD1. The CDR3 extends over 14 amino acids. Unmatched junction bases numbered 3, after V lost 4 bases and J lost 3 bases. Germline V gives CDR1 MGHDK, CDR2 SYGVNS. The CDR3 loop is CASSAQGAYYGYTF. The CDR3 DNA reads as TGTGCCAGCAGTGCACAGGGGGCGTACTATGGCTACACCTTC.

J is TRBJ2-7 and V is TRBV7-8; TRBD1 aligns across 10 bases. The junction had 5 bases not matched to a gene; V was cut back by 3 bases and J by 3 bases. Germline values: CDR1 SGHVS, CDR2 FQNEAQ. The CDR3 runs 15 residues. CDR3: CASSFPGQGIYEQYF. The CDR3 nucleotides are TGTGCCAGCAGCTTCCCGGGACAGGGGATCTACGAGCAGTACTTC.

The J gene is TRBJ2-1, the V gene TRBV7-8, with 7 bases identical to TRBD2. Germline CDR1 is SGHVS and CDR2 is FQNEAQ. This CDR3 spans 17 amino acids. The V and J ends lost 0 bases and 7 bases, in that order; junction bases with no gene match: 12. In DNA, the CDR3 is TGTGCCAGCAGCTTAGCTATGGGGGGGACGTGGTTGAATGAGCAGTTCTTC. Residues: CASSLAMGGTWLNEQFF.

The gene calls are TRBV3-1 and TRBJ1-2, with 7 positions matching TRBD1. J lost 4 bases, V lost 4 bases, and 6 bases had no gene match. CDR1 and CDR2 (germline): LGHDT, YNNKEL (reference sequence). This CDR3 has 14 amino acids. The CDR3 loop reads CASSPPGQIYGYTF. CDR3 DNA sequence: TGTGCCAGCAGCCCGCCGGGACAGATCTATGGCTACACCTTC.

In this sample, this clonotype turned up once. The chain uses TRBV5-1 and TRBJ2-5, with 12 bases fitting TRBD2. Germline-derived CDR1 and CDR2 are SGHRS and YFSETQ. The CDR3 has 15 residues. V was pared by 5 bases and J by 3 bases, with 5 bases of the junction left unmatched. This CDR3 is CASSPTSGGKETQYF. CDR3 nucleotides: TGCGCCAGCAGTCCTACTAGCGGGGGGAAAGAGACCCAGTACTTC.

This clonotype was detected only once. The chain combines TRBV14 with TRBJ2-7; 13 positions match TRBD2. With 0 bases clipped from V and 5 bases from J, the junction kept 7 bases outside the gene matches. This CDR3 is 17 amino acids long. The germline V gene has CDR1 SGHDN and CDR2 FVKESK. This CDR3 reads CASSQETSGGALDEQYF. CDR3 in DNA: TGTGCCAGCAGCCAAGAAACTAGCGGGGGGGCGTTGGACGAGCAGTACTTC.

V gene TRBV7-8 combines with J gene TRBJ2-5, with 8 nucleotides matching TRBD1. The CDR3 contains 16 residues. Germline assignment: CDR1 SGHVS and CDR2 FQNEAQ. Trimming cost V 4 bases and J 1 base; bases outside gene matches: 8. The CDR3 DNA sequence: TGTGCCAGCAGCTCTTTGACAGGGGCTAGCCAAGAGACCCAGTACTTC. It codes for CASSSLTGASQETQYF.

DNA of the CDR3: TGTGCCATCAGTGCGGCGGGGGGGGTCGACGAGCAGTACTTC. It encodes CAISAAGGVDEQYF. The chain links TRBV10-3 to TRBJ2-7, with 9 bases aligning to TRBD2. Trimming removed 4 bases from V and 5 bases from J; junction bases left unmatched: 6. This CDR3 is built from 14 residues. The germline CDR1 and CDR2 sequences are ENHRY and SYGVKD.

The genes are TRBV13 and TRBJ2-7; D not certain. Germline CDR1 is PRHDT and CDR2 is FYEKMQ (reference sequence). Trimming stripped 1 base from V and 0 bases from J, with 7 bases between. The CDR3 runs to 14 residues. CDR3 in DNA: TGTGCCAGCAGCTTAGCCCAGGACTCCTACGAGCAGTACTTC. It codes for CASSLAQDSYEQYF.

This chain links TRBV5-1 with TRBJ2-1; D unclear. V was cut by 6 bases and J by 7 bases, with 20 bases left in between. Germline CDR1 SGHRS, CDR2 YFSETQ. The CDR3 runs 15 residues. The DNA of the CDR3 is TGCGCCAGCAACTACTATAGCTGGGTGGCGAATGAGCAGTTCTTC. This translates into CASNYYSWVANEQFF.

The CDR3, as DNA: TGTGCCAGCACCCTTTTAACAGCGCCACCCCGGGGGGAGACCCAGTACTTC. It translates to CASTLLTAPPRGETQYF. The chain has TRBV11-2 and TRBJ2-5, with D possibly being TRBD2 (6 bases). Germline assignment: CDR1 SGHAT and CDR2 FQNNGV. The CDR3 loop spans 17 amino acids. Trimming removed 7 bases from V and 5 bases from J, with 26 bases in between.

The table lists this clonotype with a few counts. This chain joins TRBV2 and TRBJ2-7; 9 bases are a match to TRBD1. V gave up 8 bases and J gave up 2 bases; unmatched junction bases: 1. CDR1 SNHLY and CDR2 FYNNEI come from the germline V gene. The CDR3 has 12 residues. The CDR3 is CASRTGAYEQYF. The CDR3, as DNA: TGTGCCAGCCGGACAGGGGCCTACGAGCAGTACTTC.

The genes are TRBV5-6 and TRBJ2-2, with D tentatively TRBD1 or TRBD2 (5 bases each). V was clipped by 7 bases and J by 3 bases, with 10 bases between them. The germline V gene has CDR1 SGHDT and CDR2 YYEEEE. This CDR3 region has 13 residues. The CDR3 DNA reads TGTGCCAGCGAGACGGGACACACCGGGGAGCTGTTTTTT. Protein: CASETGHTGELFF.

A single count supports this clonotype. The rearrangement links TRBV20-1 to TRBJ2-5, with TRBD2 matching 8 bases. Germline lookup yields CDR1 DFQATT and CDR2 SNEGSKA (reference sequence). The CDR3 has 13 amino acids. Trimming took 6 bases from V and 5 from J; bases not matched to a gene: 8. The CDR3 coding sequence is TGCAGTGCGCATCCGGGACTAGAGGAGACCCAGTACTTC. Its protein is CSAHPGLEETQYF.

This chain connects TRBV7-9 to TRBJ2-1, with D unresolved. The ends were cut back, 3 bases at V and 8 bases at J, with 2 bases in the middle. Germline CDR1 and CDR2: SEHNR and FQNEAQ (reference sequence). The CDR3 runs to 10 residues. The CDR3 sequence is CASSLYEQFF. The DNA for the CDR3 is TGTGCCAGCAGCTTGTATGAGCAGTTCTTC.

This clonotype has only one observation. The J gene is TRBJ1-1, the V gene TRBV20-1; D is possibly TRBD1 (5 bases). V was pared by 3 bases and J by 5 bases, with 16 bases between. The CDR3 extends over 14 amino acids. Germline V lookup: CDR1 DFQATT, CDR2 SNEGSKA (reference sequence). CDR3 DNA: TGCAGTGCTAGGGGGCAGGGAGGTCGGACTGAAGCTTTCTTT. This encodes CSARGQGGRTEAFF.

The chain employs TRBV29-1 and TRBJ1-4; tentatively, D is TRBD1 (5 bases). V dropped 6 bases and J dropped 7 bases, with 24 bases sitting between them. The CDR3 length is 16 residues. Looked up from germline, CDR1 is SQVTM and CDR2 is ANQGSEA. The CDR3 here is CSVAGTLQDKSEKLFF. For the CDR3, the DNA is TGCAGCGTAGCCGGGACCTTACAGGACAAAAGTGAAAAACTGTTTTTT.